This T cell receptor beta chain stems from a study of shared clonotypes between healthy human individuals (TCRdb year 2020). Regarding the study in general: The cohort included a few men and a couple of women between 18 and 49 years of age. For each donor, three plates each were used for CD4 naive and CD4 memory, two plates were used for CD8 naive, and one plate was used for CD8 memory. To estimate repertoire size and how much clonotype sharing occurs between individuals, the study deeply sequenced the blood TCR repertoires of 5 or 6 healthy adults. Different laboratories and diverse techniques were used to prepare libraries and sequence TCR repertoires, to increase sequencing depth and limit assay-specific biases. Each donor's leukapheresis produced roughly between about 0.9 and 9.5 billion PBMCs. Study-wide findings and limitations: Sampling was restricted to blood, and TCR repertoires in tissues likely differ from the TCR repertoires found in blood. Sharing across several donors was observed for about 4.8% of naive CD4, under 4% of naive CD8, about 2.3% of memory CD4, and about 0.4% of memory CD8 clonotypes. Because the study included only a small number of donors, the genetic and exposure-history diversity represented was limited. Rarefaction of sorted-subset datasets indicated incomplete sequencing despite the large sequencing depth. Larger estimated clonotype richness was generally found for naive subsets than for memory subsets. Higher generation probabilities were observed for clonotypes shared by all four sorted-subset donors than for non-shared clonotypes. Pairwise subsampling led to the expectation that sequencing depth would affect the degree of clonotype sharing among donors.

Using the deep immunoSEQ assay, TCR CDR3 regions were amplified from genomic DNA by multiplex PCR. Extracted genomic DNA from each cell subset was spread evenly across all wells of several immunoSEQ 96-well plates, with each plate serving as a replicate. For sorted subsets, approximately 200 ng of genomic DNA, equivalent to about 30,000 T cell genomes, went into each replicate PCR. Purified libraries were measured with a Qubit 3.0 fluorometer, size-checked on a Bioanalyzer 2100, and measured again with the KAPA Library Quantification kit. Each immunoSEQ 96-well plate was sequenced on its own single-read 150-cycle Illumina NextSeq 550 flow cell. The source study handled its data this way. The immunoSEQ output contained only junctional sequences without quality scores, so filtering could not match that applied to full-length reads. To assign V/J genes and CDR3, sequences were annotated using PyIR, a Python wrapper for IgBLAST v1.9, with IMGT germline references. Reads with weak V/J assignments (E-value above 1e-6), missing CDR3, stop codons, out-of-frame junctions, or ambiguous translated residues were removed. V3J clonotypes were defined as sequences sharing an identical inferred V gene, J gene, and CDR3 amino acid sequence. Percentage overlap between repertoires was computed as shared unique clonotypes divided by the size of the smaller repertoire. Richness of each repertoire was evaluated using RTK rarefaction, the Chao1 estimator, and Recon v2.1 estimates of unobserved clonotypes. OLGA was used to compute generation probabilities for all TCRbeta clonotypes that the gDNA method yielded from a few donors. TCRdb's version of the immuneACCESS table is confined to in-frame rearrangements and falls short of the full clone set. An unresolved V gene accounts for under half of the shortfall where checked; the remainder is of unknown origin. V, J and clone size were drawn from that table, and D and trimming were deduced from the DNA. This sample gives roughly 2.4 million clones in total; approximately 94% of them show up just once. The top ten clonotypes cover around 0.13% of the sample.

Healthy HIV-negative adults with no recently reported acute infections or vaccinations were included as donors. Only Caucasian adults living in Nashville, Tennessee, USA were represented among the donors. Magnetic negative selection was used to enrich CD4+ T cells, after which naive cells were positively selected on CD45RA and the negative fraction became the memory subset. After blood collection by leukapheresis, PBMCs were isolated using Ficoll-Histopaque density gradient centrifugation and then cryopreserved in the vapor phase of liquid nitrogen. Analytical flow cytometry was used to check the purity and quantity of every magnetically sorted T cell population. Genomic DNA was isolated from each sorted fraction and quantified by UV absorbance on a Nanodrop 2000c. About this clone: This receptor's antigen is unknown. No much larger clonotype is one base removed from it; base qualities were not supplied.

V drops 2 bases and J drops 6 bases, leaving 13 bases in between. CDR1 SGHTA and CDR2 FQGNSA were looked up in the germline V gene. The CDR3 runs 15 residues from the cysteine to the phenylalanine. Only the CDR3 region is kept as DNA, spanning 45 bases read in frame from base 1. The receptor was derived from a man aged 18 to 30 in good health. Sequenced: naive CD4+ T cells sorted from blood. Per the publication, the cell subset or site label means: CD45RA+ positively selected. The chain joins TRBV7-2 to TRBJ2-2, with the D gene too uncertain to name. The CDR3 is CASSLLGWNSGELFF. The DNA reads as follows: TGTGCCAGCAGCTTACTAGGCTGGAATTCCGGGGAGCTGTTTTTT.